These 9 T cell receptor beta chains came from one sample sequenced in a study of spatial heterogeneity in lung cancer (dated by TCRdb to between 2019 and 2020). What the work shows at the level of the full study, not this receptor alone: The tumor nonsynonymous mutation count correlated with the number of expanded alpha and beta TCRs within the tumor.

The time point label here, explained by the study, means: sample taken at primary tumor resection. The method behind the library was 5' RACE. Sequencing was carried out with a NextSeq 500. The public reads were reanalyzed by TCRdb: fastp trimming at Q25, MiXCR alignment, in-frame beta chains only. Rows are combined by CDR3 protein, so each entry shows the most common genes and DNA. Recorded for this sample are about 5,700 distinct CDR3 sequences; about 15% of them occurred a single time. About a tenth of the sample comes from the top ten. The antigens these receptors bind are not known. Sequencing used lung tumor tissue, obtained at surgery. These receptor sequences come from a male donor with early-stage non-small cell lung cancer.

The rearrangement uses TRBV7-2 and TRBJ2-3; D remains ambiguous. Trimming removed 5 bases at V and 10 bases at J, with 22 bases between. CDR1 is SGHTA and CDR2 is FQGNSA in the germline V gene. The CDR3 loop spans 15 amino acids. Written as DNA, the CDR3 is TGTGCCAGCAGCCCCCCCGGGTCACACGAGAAGGCGCAGTATTTT. This sequence encodes CASSPPGSHEKAQYF.

This clonotype was counted a few times. The J gene is TRBJ2-7, the V gene TRBV6-5, with 8 bases matching TRBD2. There are 14 residues in the CDR3. The germline V gene has CDR1 MNHEY and CDR2 SVGAGI. After removal of 2 bases from V and 4 bases from J, the junction contained 4 bases not matched to a gene. The CDR3 DNA is TGTGCCAGCAGTTACGACGGGAGGGGTTACGAGCAGTACTTC. Protein product: CASSYDGRGYEQYF.

This clonotype was detected only a few times. This chain links TRBV6-2 or TRBV6-3 with TRBJ2-7, with TRBD2 matching 9 bases. In germline, CDR1 is MNHEY, CDR2 SVGEGT. The CDR3 is made up of 15 amino acids. Germline trimming cut 2 bases from V and 4 bases from J; bases unmatched to any gene: 6. The CDR3 region has the DNA TGTGCCAGCAGTTACCGGAGCGGGGGGAGATACGAGCAGTACTTC. It encodes CASSYRSGGRYEQYF.

The rearrangement links TRBV7-9 to TRBJ2-2; 7 bases fit TRBD2. Germline trimming cut 5 bases from V and 2 bases from J; bases unmatched to any gene: 8. This CDR3 has 16 residues. Per germline, CDR1 SEHNR and CDR2 FQNEAQ (reference sequence). The CDR3 coding sequence is TGTGCCAGCAGCCCGAGGGAGGGACCAAACACCGGGGAGCTGTTTTTT. This translates into CASSPREGPNTGELFF.

The sample holds a few counts of this clonotype. The V gene is TRBV6-2 or TRBV6-3, the J gene TRBJ1-5; D gene unclear. Trimming shortened V by 2 bases and J by 4 bases, and 15 bases separated the two germline ends. The V gene's germline CDR1 is MNHEY and CDR2 SVGEGT. This CDR3 is built from 16 residues. CDR3 region: CASSYGMEGANQPQHF. The DNA of the CDR3 is TGTGCCAGCAGTTACGGCATGGAAGGTGCAAATCAGCCCCAGCATTTT.

This clonotype is judged medium-sized. The CDR3 sequence: CASQSLAGGTNEQFF. The CDR3 region has the DNA TGTGCCAGCCAATCCCTAGCGGGGGGGACCAATGAGCAGTTCTTC. The chain couples TRBV6-2 or TRBV6-3 to TRBJ2-1, with 12 bases lining up with TRBD2. CDR1 MNHEY and CDR2 SVGEGT come from the germline V gene. The V segment lost 8 bases and the J segment 6 bases; nucleotides outside the gene matches: 8. This CDR3 contains 15 residues.

The chain links TRBV9 to TRBJ2-4, with 12 bases that match TRBD2. CDR1 and CDR2 from the germline V gene are SGDLS and YYNGEE. V shed 0 bases and J 8 bases; nucleotides not matched to a gene: 6. CDR3 length equals 16 residues. In DNA, the CDR3 is TGTGCCAGCAGCGTAGGCGAGACTAGCGGGAGTTACATTCAGTACTTC. It specifies CASSVGETSGSYIQYF. Looking up the rest from reference TRBV9 and TRBJ2-4 gives the full variable domain: DSGVTQTPKHLITATGQRVTLRCSPRSGDLSVYWYQQSLDQGLQFLIQYYNGEERAKGNILERFSAQQFPDLHSELNLSSLELGDSALYFCASSVGETSGSYIQYFGAGTRLSVL.

V and J are TRBV20-1 and TRBJ2-7; a possible D gene is TRBD2 (6 bases). V was pared by 3 bases and J by 4 bases, with 16 bases between. The germline V gene encodes CDR1 DFQATT and CDR2 SNEGSKA (reference sequence). There are 14 residues in the CDR3. CDR3 region: CSASRPGGGYEQYF. The CDR3 DNA reads TGCAGTGCTAGCCGGCCTGGGGGAGGATACGAGCAGTACTTC.

The CDR3 nucleotides are TGTGCCAGCAGCTCGCCGGGACAGGGTGTTTACGAGCAGTACTTC. Translation: CASSSPGQGVYEQYF. The rearrangement joins TRBV7-6 to TRBJ2-7, with 9 bases identical to TRBD1. The junction had 8 bases not matched to a gene; V was cut back by 4 bases and J by 4 bases. Germline lookup yields CDR1 SGHVS and CDR2 FNYEAQ. This CDR3 has 15 residues.